These T cell receptor beta chains were read from a single sample in a study of PD-1 blockade in classical Hodgkin lymphoma. Method: immunoSEQ multiplex PCR; TCRdb's copy keeps in-frame clones and lacks some. The sample shows 25,000 to 35,000 clones, 94% of them seen only once. Material for sequencing was peripheral blood mononuclear cells (PBMCs). Every receptor here comes from a human donor with classical Hodgkin lymphoma. Each CDR3 is given with its conserved first and last residue. The D gene is left open where the match is weak. Clone size is not always given. Where it is, it says once, few, many or a class for expanded clones.

V,length,size,D,J,CDR3,DNA
TRBV6-5,13,.,.,TRBJ1-2,CASADVNNYGYTF,TGTGCCAGCGCGGACGTGAATAACTATGGCTACACCTTC
TRBV11-2,16,.,TRBD1,TRBJ2-7,CASSPLRDRGSYEQYF,TGTGCCAGCAGCCCCCTCCGGGACAGGGGATCCTACGAGCAGTACTTC
TRBV27,16,few,TRBD2,TRBJ2-7,CASSWGTSGGSYEQYF,TGTGCCAGCAGCTGGGGGACTAGCGGGGGCTCCTACGAGCAGTACTTC
TRBV4-3,14,.,.,TRBJ2-7,CASSQEGVRGEQYF,TGCGCCAGCAGCCAAGAGGGGGTACGTGGCGAGCAGTACTTC
TRBV27,13,.,.,TRBJ2-7,CASSPSGVWEQYF,TGTGCCAGCAGTCCCTCGGGGGTTTGGGAGCAGTACTTC
TRBV30,13,.,.,TRBJ1-3,CAWRAHPGNTIYF,TGTGCCTGGAGGGCGCACCCTGGAAACACCATATATTTT
TRBV30,14,.,TRBD1,TRBJ2-3,CASPGTGEPDTQYF,TGTGCCTCCCCCGGGACAGGGGAGCCAGATACGCAGTATTTT
TRBV4-1,17,.,TRBD2,TRBJ2-1,CASSQEGTSGRKHEQFF,TGCGCCAGCAGCCAAGAGGGTACTAGCGGGAGGAAGCATGAGCAGTTCTTC
TRBV6-6,15,.,.,TRBJ1-5,CASSYSGTGNQPQHF,TGTGCCAGCAGTTACTCAGGGACTGGAAATCAGCCCCAGCATTTT
TRBV4-1,15,.,TRBD1,TRBJ2-7,CASSQDDRGLYEQYF,TGCGCCAGCAGCCAAGATGACAGGGGGCTGTACGAGCAGTACTTC
TRBV7-9,16,.,.,TRBJ1-3,CASSQPGRAGGNTIYF,TGTGCCAGCAGCCAGCCTGGACGGGCGGGAGGAAACACCATATATTTT
TRBV15,15,.,.,TRBJ1-1,CATSRDPRGDTEAFF,TGTGCCACCAGCAGGGACCCTAGAGGGGACACTGAAGCTTTCTTT
TRBV28,11,.,.,TRBJ2-7,CASSFDYEQYF,TGTGCCAGCAGTTTCGACTACGAGCAGTACTTC
TRBV15,18,.,.,TRBJ1-4,CATSRHPRQEATNEKLFF,TGTGCCACCAGCAGGCACCCCAGACAAGAGGCGACTAATGAAAAACTGTTTTTT
TRBV11-3,15,.,.,TRBJ2-1,CASSPRDVGYNEQFF,TGTGCCAGCAGCCCCCGGGACGTTGGTTACAATGAGCAGTTCTTC
TRBV19,9,.,.,TRBJ1-5,CASNQPQHF,TGTGCCAGTAATCAGCCCCAGCATTTT
TRBV7-9,14,.,TRBD2,TRBJ2-1,CASSFKREVNEQFF,TGTGCCAGCAGCTTCAAGCGGGAGGTGAATGAGCAGTTCTTC
TRBV5-8,17,.,TRBD1,TRBJ1-5,CASSLARDSYSNQPQHF,TGTGCCAGCAGCTTGGCCCGGGACAGCTATAGCAATCAGCCCCAGCATTTT
TRBV6-5,13,.,.,TRBJ1-2,CASSSREDYGYTF,TGTGCCAGCAGTAGTAGGGAAGACTATGGCTACACCTTC
TRBV28,13,once,.,TRBJ1-5,CASNLNRDQPQHF,TGTGCCAGCAATCTTAATAGGGATCAGCCCCAGCATTTT
TRBV4-1,15,.,.,TRBJ2-3,CASSQVGLSTDTQYF,TGCGCCAGCAGCCAAGTCGGGCTAAGCACAGATACGCAGTATTTT
TRBV4-2,15,.,.,TRBJ1-1,CASSQDLGGSTEAFF,TGTGCCAGCAGCCAAGATCTAGGGGGAAGCACTGAAGCTTTCTTT
TRBV6-1,13,.,.,TRBJ1-2,CASRTLGNYGYTF,TGTGCCAGCAGGACACTGGGGAACTATGGCTACACCTTC
TRBV27,16,.,.,TRBJ2-5,CASSPLRGRAVETQYF,TGTGCCAGCAGTCCTCTAAGGGGGAGGGCCGTGGAGACCCAGTACTTC
TRBV4-2,18,few,.,TRBJ1-5,CASSQEGAGASPWQPQHF,TGTGCCAGCAGCCAAGAAGGAGCAGGGGCCAGTCCCTGGCAGCCCCAGCATTTT
TRBV7-7,15,.,TRBD2,TRBJ2-1,CASSLTSGTWGEQFF,TGTGCCAGCAGCCTCACTAGCGGGACCTGGGGTGAGCAGTTCTTC
TRBV29-1,14,.,TRBD1,TRBJ1-2,CSVEAPGQVDGYTF,TGCAGCGTTGAAGCCCCTGGACAGGTGGATGGCTACACCTTC
TRBV19,15,.,TRBD1,TRBJ2-1,CASSPGQGFYNEQFF,TGTGCCAGTAGTCCCGGACAGGGATTTTACAATGAGCAGTTCTTC
TRBV7-7,13,.,TRBD1,TRBJ2-2,CASSPQGTGELFF,TGTGCTAGCAGCCCACAGGGGACCGGGGAGCTGTTTTTT
TRBV29-1,14,.,TRBD1,TRBJ2-7,CSVEAETGYHEQYF,TGCAGCGTTGAAGCGGAGACAGGGTACCACGAGCAGTACTTC
TRBV15,15,.,.,TRBJ1-2,CATSGRRGNYYGYTF,TGTGCCACCAGCGGACGCAGGGGAAACTACTATGGCTACACCTTC
TRBV6-1,11,.,.,TRBJ1-1,CASILNTEAFF,TGTGCCAGCATACTTAACACTGAAGCTTTCTTT
TRBV6-6,11,.,.,TRBJ2-1,CASSQGGEQFF,TGTGCCAGCAGTCAGGGGGGTGAGCAGTTCTTC
TRBV28,17,.,TRBD1,TRBJ2-1,CASSFPRTGEIYNEQFF,TGTGCCAGCAGTTTCCCCCGGACAGGAGAAATCTACAATGAGCAGTTCTTC
TRBV11-2,14,once,.,TRBJ2-2,CASSLGGYPGELFF,TGTGCCAGCAGCTTAGGCGGGTATCCCGGGGAGCTGTTTTTT
TRBV28,12,.,.,TRBJ2-7,CASRLPASEQYF,TGTGCCAGCAGACTACCAGCGTCCGAGCAGTACTTC
TRBV5-1,16,.,.,TRBJ1-4,CASSPEDSLVVGKLFF,TGCGCCAGCAGCCCCGAGGACAGCCTAGTCGTTGGAAAACTGTTTTTT
TRBV19,16,.,.,TRBJ2-4,CASSTLTRGLGNIQYF,TGTGCCAGTAGTACCCTTACTCGGGGCCTAGGGAACATTCAGTACTTC
TRBV28,14,.,.,TRBJ2-7,CASSLSLSKYEQYF,TGTGCCAGCAGCCTCTCGTTATCTAAATACGAGCAGTACTTC
TRBV10-3,12,.,.,TRBJ2-7,CAIRQGPYEQYF,TGTGCCATCAGACAGGGCCCCTACGAGCAGTACTTC
TRBV9,12,.,.,TRBJ1-6,CASSARNSPLHF,TGTGCCAGCAGCGCCAGGAATTCACCCCTCCACTTT
TRBV16,17,few,.,TRBJ1-5,CASSQSLGGRSNQPQHF,TGTGCCAGCAGCCAATCGTTGGGGGGAAGGAGCAATCAGCCCCAGCATTTT
TRBV11-1,14,.,TRBD1,TRBJ2-7,CASSLGWTGYEQYF,TGTGCCAGCAGCTTAGGGTGGACAGGCTACGAGCAGTACTTC
TRBV27,15,.,.,TRBJ2-5,CASPLGQGQRGTQYF,TGTGCCAGCCCTTTAGGACAAGGACAGAGGGGGACCCAGTACTTC
TRBV27,12,.,TRBD2,TRBJ2-1,CASSPGGREQFF,TGTGCCAGCAGTCCGGGGGGGCGGGAGCAGTTCTTC
TRBV18,14,.,.,TRBJ2-7,CASRPGGVLYEQYF,TGTGCCAGCCGACCCGGGGGTGTTCTCTACGAGCAGTACTTC
TRBV30,14,.,.,TRBJ1-1,CAWSLQGWNTEAFF,TGTGCCTGGAGCTTACAGGGATGGAACACTGAAGCTTTCTTT
TRBV20-1,10,few,.,TRBJ1-1,CSALDRGAFF,TGCAGTGCCCTGGACAGAGGAGCTTTCTTT